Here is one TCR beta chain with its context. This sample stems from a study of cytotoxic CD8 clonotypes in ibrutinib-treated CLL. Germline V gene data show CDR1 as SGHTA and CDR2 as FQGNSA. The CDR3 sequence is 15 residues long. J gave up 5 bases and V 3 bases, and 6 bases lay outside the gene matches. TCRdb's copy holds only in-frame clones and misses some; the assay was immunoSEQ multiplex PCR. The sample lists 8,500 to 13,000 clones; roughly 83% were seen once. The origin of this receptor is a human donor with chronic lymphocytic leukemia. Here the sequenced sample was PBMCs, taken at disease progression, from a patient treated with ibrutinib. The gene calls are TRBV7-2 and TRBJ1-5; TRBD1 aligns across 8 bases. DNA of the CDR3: TGTGCCAGCAGCTTCCAGGGGGCGAAGGATCAGCCCCAGCATTTT. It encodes CASSFQGAKDQPQHF.